This T cell receptor (beta chain) was documented in a study of T cell changes during pregnancy in multiple sclerosis. The CDR3 runs to 14 residues. V shed 5 bases, J shed 5 bases, and the junction held 3 bases outside the gene matches. Germline V gene lookup returns CDR1 SGHAT and CDR2 FQDESV (reference sequence). TCRdb's copy holds only in-frame clones and misses some; the assay was immunoSEQ multiplex PCR. Among 50,000 to 75,000 clones, 90% were seen once, and the ten largest hold 2.5% to 4%. The V gene is TRBV11-1, the J gene TRBJ1-6; 7 bases are shared with TRBD1. This sample comprised peripheral blood, obtained in the first trimester of pregnancy. This clonotype originated in a female donor in good health, enrolled as a control in a pregnancy study. The CDR3 sequence is CASSTRGNNSPLHF. For the CDR3, the DNA is TGTGCCAGCAGCACCAGGGGGAATAATTCACCCCTCCACTTT.